The table lists the clone carrying this T cell receptor beta chain with a few counts. This record comes from a study of regulatory T cells in long-lasting Graves disease. V gave up 8 bases and J gave up 3 bases, with 16 bases separating them. The CDR3 length is 15 residues. The germline V gene has CDR1 MNHNS and CDR2 SASEGT. Time point of the sample: persistent/refractory GD, antithyroid drugs over 5 years with positive TRAb. After RNA was extracted from PBMCs, the TCR library was made from it. Under American Thyroid Association guidelines, Graves' disease was diagnosed. Arm-PCR of CDR3 regions and iRepertoire HTBI primers were the basis on which TCR beta libraries were built. MiXCR, run by TCRdb on the multiplex PCR reads, gives a single entry per CDR3 protein. The repertoire holds under 500,000 distinct CDR3 sequences, with less than 25% as singletons.

The rearrangement links TRBV6-1 to TRBJ1-4; D is unclear. The input for sequencing was peripheral blood mononuclear cells (PBMCs), taken when the disease was refractory, from a patient treated with antithyroid drugs. The receptor's source is a female donor with Graves disease. The CDR3 region is CASPPLRRPNEKLFF. CDR3 sequence (DNA): TGTGCCAGCCCCCCCCTTCGGCGGCCTAATGAAAAACTGTTTTTT.